These 14 T cell receptor beta chains were sequenced from one sample in a study of shared clonotypes between healthy human individuals. The protocol was immunoSEQ multiplex PCR, while the TCRdb copy is restricted to in-frame clones and leaves out a portion. Of under 150,000 clones listed, about 62% are singletons. Source material: memory CD8+ T cells sorted from blood. As for subset: CD45RO+ cells pooled with CCR7-negative TemRA cells. The receptors were gathered from a woman in her 30s in good health.

CDR3 protein: CASSLVGGRDEQYF. The CDR3 bases are TGTGCCAGCAGCTTAGTCGGGGGCAGGGACGAGCAGTACTTC. The V and J genes are TRBV7-9 and TRBJ2-7; D may correspond to TRBD1 or TRBD2 (6 bases each). This CDR3 region has 14 residues. Germline-derived CDR1 and CDR2 are SEHNR and FQNEAQ (reference sequence). V shed 1 base and J shed 5 bases, with 12 bases lying between them. Full variable domain (remainder filled in from reference TRBV7-9 and TRBJ2-7): DTGVSQNPRHKITKRGQNVTFRCDPISEHNRLYWYRQTLGQGPEFLTYFQNEAQLEKSRLLSDRFSAERPKGSFSTLEIQRTEQGDSAMYLCASSLVGGRDEQYFGPGTRLTVT.

This clone appeared once. V gene TRBV7-9 combines with J gene TRBJ2-5, with 9 nucleotides matching TRBD2. The CDR3 has 15 residues. The V gene's germline CDR1 is SEHNR and CDR2 FQNEAQ (reference sequence). The V and J ends lost 2 bases and 3 bases, in that order; junction bases with no gene match: 4. The CDR3 nucleotides are TGTGCCAGCAGCTTAATCAAGCGGGGGGAAGAGACCCAGTACTTC. Its protein product is CASSLIKRGEETQYF.

This clone was observed once. The chain links TRBV27 to TRBJ1-5; D possibly corresponds to TRBD1 (5 bases). Germline V gene sequence: CDR1 MNHEY, CDR2 SMNVEV (reference sequence). The CDR3 is 15 residues long. The V end was cut by 6 bases, the J end by 6 bases, with 18 bases between. CDR3 residues: CASSSPGRESQPQHF. The CDR3 DNA follows: TGTGCCAGCAGCTCCCCCGGCAGGGAATCTCAGCCCCAGCATTTT.

This chain joins TRBV7-9 and TRBJ2-1, with D perhaps TRBD1 (6 bases). The length of the CDR3 is 15 residues. V lost 6 bases, J lost 3 bases, and 15 bases lay in between. Per the germline V gene, CDR1 is SEHNR and CDR2 is FQNEAQ (reference sequence). CDR3 bases: TGTGCCAGCAGGCGTTTCCGGACAGACTACAATGAGCAGTTCTTC. Protein product: CASRRFRTDYNEQFF.

The CDR3 DNA follows: TGTGCCAGCAGCCAAGGGAGTGAGACAGATACGCAGTATTTT. Translating gives CASSQGSETDTQYF. The gene calls are TRBV4-2 and TRBJ2-3, with unresolved D. The germline gives CDR1 LGHNA, CDR2 YNFKEQ. Trimming removed 1 base at V and 3 bases at J, with 8 bases between. The CDR3 contains 14 residues.

The sample holds one count of this clone. The J gene is TRBJ2-1, the V gene TRBV6-1; TRBD2 matches 9 bases. Trimming cost V 1 base and J 9 bases; bases outside gene matches: 10. CDR1 is MNHNS and CDR2 is SASEGT in the germline V gene. The CDR3 has 16 residues. The CDR3 sequence: CASSEGGRASKGEQFF. The CDR3 DNA follows: TGTGCCAGCAGTGAAGGCGGGAGGGCCTCCAAGGGTGAGCAGTTCTTC.

The chain uses TRBV27 and TRBJ2-3; 11 bases map to TRBD2. Germline CDR1 is MNHEY and CDR2 is SMNVEV (reference sequence). V trimming: 5 bases; J trimming: 0 bases; junction bases outside the gene matches: 4. This CDR3 contains 16 residues. CDR3 region: CASSKLAGGSTDTQYF. The CDR3 DNA reads TGTGCCAGCAGTAAATTAGCGGGAGGGAGCACAGATACGCAGTATTTT.

The chain has TRBV30 and TRBJ1-1; D is ambiguous. V was pared by 0 bases and J by 0 bases, with 2 bases between. This CDR3 is built from 12 residues. Germline CDR1 reads GTSNPN; CDR2 reads SVGIG (reference sequence). DNA for the CDR3: TGTGCCTGGAGTGTAATGAACACTGAAGCTTTCTTT. Translating it yields CAWSVMNTEAFF.

The chain carries TRBV27 and TRBJ2-1; D is ambiguous. CDR1 is MNHEY and CDR2 is SMNVEV in the germline V gene (reference sequence). The V end lost 6 bases, the J end lost 6 bases, and 9 bases lay between the germline ends. This CDR3 has 12 amino acids. The DNA of the CDR3 is TGTGCCAGCAGCTCAACACTCAATGAGCAGTTCTTC. Protein: CASSSTLNEQFF.

The chain recombines TRBV9 with TRBJ2-1; TRBD2 aligns across 7 bases. The ends lost 3 bases at V and 0 bases at J; junction bases unmatched: 9. This CDR3 contains 17 residues. The germline V gene has CDR1 SGDLS and CDR2 YYNGEE. CDR3 nucleotide sequence: TGTGCCAGCAGCGGGGACTCTGGCGGGAGCTCCTACAATGAGCAGTTCTTC. Protein product: CASSGDSGGSSYNEQFF.

This rearrangement joins TRBV9 to TRBJ2-2; 10 bases map to TRBD1. The CDR3 loop spans 18 amino acids. Germline assignment: CDR1 SGDLS and CDR2 YYNGEE. Losses at the gene ends were 4 bases for V and 4 bases for J; bases not matched to a gene: 13. CDR3 region: CASSLPRRQGAVTGELFF. CDR3 nucleotide sequence: TGTGCCAGCAGCCTCCCCCGGAGACAGGGGGCGGTCACCGGGGAGCTGTTTTTT.

This clone was found many times. The V call is TRBV21-1, the J call TRBJ2-7; the listed D gene, TRBD1, was not tested against the DNA. TRBV21-1 is a known pseudogene. This CDR3 contains 14 residues. CDR3 region: CASSSPVGTYEQYF. The CDR3 region has the DNA TGTGCCAGCAGCAGCCCGGTGGGCACCTACGAGCAGTACTTC.

The genes are TRBV4-1 and TRBJ2-1, with 7 bases matching TRBD2. The trim removed 1 base at V and 8 bases at J, leaving 11 bases unmatched. Germline V gene lookup returns CDR1 MGHRA and CDR2 YSYEKL. The CDR3 has 16 amino acids. The CDR3 region has the DNA TGCGCCAGCAGCCAAGTCGTTCGGCGGGAGCCTCATGAGCAGTTCTTC. Amino acids: CASSQVVRREPHEQFF.

The rearrangement links TRBV5-5 to TRBJ2-7, with D perhaps given as TRBD1 or TRBD2 (5 bases each). The CDR3 is 15 residues long. Germline CDR1 and CDR2: SGHKS and YYEKEE (reference sequence). Trimming left V 3 bases short and J 3 bases short, with 16 bases between. CDR3 sequence: CASSWDLAAHYEQYF. The CDR3 DNA reads TGTGCCAGCAGCTGGGACCTTGCCGCCCACTACGAGCAGTACTTC.